These 14 T cell receptor beta chains were all obtained from the same sample, sequenced in a study of T cells in Graves' hyperthyroidism and ophthalmopathy. The investigators amplified TCR beta CDR3 regions from RNA transcripts. The TCR CDR3 first-round RT-PCR relied on the HTBI primer set. MiXCR was run by TCRdb on the multiplex PCR reads, yielding one entry per CDR3 protein. This table holds about 540,000 distinct CDR3 sequences, 35% to 55% found once. The source material was peripheral blood or thyroid tissue (not recorded which). The receptors here all came from a woman aged 18 to 35 with Graves' hyperthyroidism.

This clonotype was seen many times. The J gene is TRBJ2-5, the V gene TRBV3-1; D gene unclear. Between the trimmed V and J ends, which lost 1 base and 4 bases, there was a span of 4 bases. CDR1 and CDR2 (germline): LGHDT, YNNKEL (reference sequence). The CDR3 spans 12 residues. The CDR3 nucleotides are TGTGCCAGCAGCCAAGGGCCAGAGACCCAGTACTTC. This codes for CASSQGPETQYF.

This clonotype was seen ten or more times. This sequence joins TRBV5-8 and TRBJ1-1; TRBD1 might be the D (6 bases). Germline CDR1 SGHTS, CDR2 YDEGEE. V dropped 2 bases and J dropped 5 bases, with 13 bases sitting between them. The CDR3 contains 14 residues. The CDR3 reads CASSFGLGGTEAFF. For the CDR3, the DNA is TGTGCCAGCAGCTTTGGTCTAGGGGGAACTGAAGCTTTCTTT.

This clonotype occurred many times. The chain carries TRBV20-1 and TRBJ1-4; no clear D gene. The germline gives CDR1 DFQATT, CDR2 SNEGSKA (reference sequence). The CDR3 runs to 14 residues. The germline V and J ends were trimmed by 0 bases and 7 bases, with 12 bases remaining between them. Here the CDR3 DNA reads TGCAGTGCTAGAGATCCGGGAGGGTCTGAAAAACTGTTTTTT. Protein: CSARDPGGSEKLFF.

This clonotype was detected only a few times. V and J are TRBV15 and TRBJ2-3; D is ambiguous. V lost 0 bases, J lost 6 bases, and 16 bases lay in between. The CDR3 sequence is 16 residues long. Per germline, CDR1 LNHNV and CDR2 YYDKDF (reference sequence). The CDR3 bases are TGTGCCACCAGCAGAGATCCCCTTATAGATTGGGATACGCAGTATTTT. Translation: CATSRDPLIDWDTQYF.

The chain links TRBV29-1 to TRBJ2-2; 7 positions match TRBD2. The junction had 1 base not matched to a gene; V was cut back by 2 bases and J by 4 bases. CDR3 length equals 13 residues. Germline lookup yields CDR1 SQVTM and CDR2 ANQGSEA. CDR3 sequence (DNA): TGCAGCGTTGAAACGGGGGGCACCGGGGAGCTGTTTTTT. Amino acids: CSVETGGTGELFF.

This clonotype was seen at least ten times. At one of its ends the junction is not consistent with the germline gene, which may arise from a read error. The rearrangement joins TRBV7-9 to TRBJ1-4; TRBD1 matches at 7 bases. The CDR3 covers 13 residues. Looked up from germline, CDR1 is SEHNR and CDR2 is FQNEAQ (reference sequence). The CDR3 sequence is CASSLAGGQFELF. Written as DNA, the CDR3 is TGTGCCAGCAGCTTAGCCGGGGGACAGTTCGAGCTTTTT. Full variable domain (missing parts from reference TRBV7-9 and TRBJ1-4): DTGVSQNPRHKITKRGQNVTFRCDPISEHNRLYWYRQTLGQGPEFLTYFQNEAQLEKSRLLSDRFSAERPKGSFSTLEIQRTEQGDSAMYLCASSLAGGQFELFGSGTQLSVL.

This clonotype was recorded many times. The chain links TRBV2 to TRBJ2-7; no definite D call. Germline CDR1 reads SNHLY; CDR2 reads FYNNEI. The V end lost 10 bases, the J end lost 3 bases, and 19 bases lay between the germline ends. The CDR3 length is 14 residues. CDR3 loop: CATESMTGSYEQYF. The CDR3 DNA follows: TGTGCCACCGAATCGATGACCGGAAGCTACGAGCAGTACTTC.

This clonotype was recorded many times. This chain links TRBV20-1 with TRBJ2-7; 16 positions agree with TRBD2. After removal of 4 bases from V and 0 bases from J, the junction contained 3 bases not matched to a gene. Germline loops: CDR1 DFQATT, CDR2 SNEGSKA (reference sequence). The CDR3 is 16 residues long. The CDR3 protein is CSATGTSGRASYEQYF. The CDR3 DNA follows: TGCAGTGCTACTGGGACTAGCGGGAGGGCCTCCTACGAGCAGTACTTC.

This sequence joins TRBV24-1 and TRBJ2-2, with 13 bases identical to TRBD2. Germline-derived CDR1 and CDR2 are KGHDR and SFDVKD. This CDR3 region has 16 residues. Trimming removed 3 bases from V and 8 bases from J; junction bases left unmatched: 5. This CDR3 is CATSDPGLAGEGELFF. The CDR3 nucleotides are TGTGCCACCAGTGATCCTGGACTAGCGGGAGAAGGGGAGCTGTTTTTT.

This clonotype has a count of ten or more. J is TRBJ2-5 and V is TRBV10-3, with 7 bases fitting TRBD1. With 5 bases clipped from V and 4 bases from J, the junction kept 1 base outside the gene matches. Looked up from germline, CDR1 is ENHRY and CDR2 is SYGVKD. The CDR3 consists of 12 residues. DNA for the CDR3: TGTGCCATCAGTAGACAGGGAGAGACCCAGTACTTC. This translates into CAISRQGETQYF.

This clonotype was detected many times. One junction end disagrees with the germline gene, perhaps due to a read error. The CDR3 region is CTSSFQGAKLFF. The CDR3 DNA sequence: TGTACCAGCAGCTTTCAGGGCGCGAAACTGTTTTTT. The chain recombines TRBV5-8 with TRBJ1-4, with TRBD1 as a possible D gene (5 bases). Germline values: CDR1 SGHTS, CDR2 YDEGEE. The CDR3 sequence is 12 residues long.

This sequence joins TRBV2 and TRBJ2-1, with 8 nucleotides matching TRBD1. Trimming cost V 2 bases and J 13 bases; bases outside gene matches: 7. Germline assignment: CDR1 SNHLY and CDR2 FYNNEI. The CDR3 consists of 13 residues. The CDR3 DNA is TGTGCCAGCAGTGAAAGGGACAGGACGATACAGTTCTTC. Protein product: CASSERDRTIQFF.

The chain uses TRBV20-1 and TRBJ1-6; tentatively, D is TRBD1 (5 bases). V was trimmed by 3 bases and J by 7 bases, leaving 10 bases between them. Germline CDR1 and CDR2: DFQATT and SNEGSKA (reference sequence). The CDR3 is made up of 13 amino acids. CDR3 sequence (DNA): TGCAGTGCTAGGCCAAGGGGAAATTCACCCCTCCACTTT. Translating gives CSARPRGNSPLHF.

The chain carries TRBV6-5 and TRBJ2-2; TRBD1 matches 8 bases. This CDR3 is built from 18 residues. CDR1 MNHEY and CDR2 SVGAGI come from the germline V gene. The trim removed 3 bases at V and 1 base at J, leaving 10 bases unmatched. The CDR3 reads CASSYLGVGTGNTGELFF. The CDR3 DNA is TGTGCCAGCAGTTATCTGGGGGTTGGGACAGGGAACACCGGGGAGCTGTTTTTT.